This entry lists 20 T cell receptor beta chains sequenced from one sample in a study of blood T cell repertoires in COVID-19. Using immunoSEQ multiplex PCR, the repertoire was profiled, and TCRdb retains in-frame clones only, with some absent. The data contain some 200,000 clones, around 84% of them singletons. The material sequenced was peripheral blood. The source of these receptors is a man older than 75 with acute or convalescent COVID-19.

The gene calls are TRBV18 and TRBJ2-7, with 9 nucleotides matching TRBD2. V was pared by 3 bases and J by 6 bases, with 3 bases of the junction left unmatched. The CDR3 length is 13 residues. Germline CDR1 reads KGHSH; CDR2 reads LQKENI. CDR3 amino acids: CASSPGLAREQYF. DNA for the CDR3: TGTGCCAGCTCACCTGGACTAGCGCGCGAGCAGTACTTC.

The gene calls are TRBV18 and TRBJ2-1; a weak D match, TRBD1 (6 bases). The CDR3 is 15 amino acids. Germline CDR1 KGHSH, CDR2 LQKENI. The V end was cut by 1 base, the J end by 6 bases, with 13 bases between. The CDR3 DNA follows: TGTGCCAGCTCACCACAGAGCCCCAGGGGCAATGAGCAGTTCTTC. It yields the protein CASSPQSPRGNEQFF.

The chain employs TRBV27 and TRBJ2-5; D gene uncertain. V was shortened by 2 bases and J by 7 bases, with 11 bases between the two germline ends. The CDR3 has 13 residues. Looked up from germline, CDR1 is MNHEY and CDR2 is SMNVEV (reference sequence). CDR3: CASSLQSLGTQYF. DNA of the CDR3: TGTGCCAGCAGTTTACAGTCTCTTGGGACCCAGTACTTC.

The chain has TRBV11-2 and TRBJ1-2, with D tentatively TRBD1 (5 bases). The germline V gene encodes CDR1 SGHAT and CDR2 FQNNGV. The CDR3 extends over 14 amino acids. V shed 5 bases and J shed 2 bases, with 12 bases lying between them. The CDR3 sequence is CASSQFRTNYGYTF. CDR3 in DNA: TGTGCCAGCAGCCAGTTCCGGACAAACTATGGCTACACCTTC.

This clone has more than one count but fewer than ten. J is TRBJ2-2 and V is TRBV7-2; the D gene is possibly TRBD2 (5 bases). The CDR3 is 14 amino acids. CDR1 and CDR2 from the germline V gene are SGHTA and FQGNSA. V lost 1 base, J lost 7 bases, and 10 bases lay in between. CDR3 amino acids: CASSLGGIYGELFF. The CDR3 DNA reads TGTGCCAGCAGCTTAGGAGGGATCTACGGGGAGCTGTTTTTT.

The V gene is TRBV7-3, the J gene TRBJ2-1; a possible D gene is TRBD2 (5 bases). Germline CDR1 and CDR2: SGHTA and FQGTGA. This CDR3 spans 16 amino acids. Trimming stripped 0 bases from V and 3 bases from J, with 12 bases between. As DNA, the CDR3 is TGTGCCAGCAGCTTAACAAGAACTAGTATCTACAATGAGCAGTTCTTC. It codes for CASSLTRTSIYNEQFF.

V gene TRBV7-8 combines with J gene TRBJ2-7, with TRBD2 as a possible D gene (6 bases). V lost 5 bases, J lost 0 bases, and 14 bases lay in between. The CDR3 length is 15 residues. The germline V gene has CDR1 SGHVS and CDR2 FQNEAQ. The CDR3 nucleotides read TGTGCCAGCAGCCCTAGCGCGGGAAGCTCCTACGAGCAGTACGTC. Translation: CASSPSAGSSYEQYV.

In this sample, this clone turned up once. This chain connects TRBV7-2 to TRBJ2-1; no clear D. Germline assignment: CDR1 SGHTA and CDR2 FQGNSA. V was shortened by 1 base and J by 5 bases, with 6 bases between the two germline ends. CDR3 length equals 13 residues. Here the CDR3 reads CASSLDSDNEQFF. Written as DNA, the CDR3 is TGTGCCAGCAGCTTAGACAGTGACAATGAGCAGTTCTTC.

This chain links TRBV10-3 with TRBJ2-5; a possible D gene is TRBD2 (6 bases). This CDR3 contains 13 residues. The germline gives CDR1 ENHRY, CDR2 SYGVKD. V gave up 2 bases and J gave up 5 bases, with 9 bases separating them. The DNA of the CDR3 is TGTGCCATCAGTGAGCGGGGGTTGGAGACCCAGTACTTC. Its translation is CAISERGLETQYF.

The CDR3 DNA follows: TGCGCCAGCACCCGAACAGCTATCCAAGAGACCCAGTACTTC. Translation gives CASTRTAIQETQYF. This chain links TRBV5-1 with TRBJ2-5, with D hard to call. The CDR3 consists of 14 residues. Trimming stripped 6 bases from V and 1 base from J, with 13 bases between. Per germline, CDR1 SGHRS and CDR2 YFSETQ.

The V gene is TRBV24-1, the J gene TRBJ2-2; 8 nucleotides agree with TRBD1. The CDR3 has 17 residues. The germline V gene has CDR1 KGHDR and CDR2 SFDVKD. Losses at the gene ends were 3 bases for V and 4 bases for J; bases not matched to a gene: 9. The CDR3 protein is CATSDPPSTGGTGELFF. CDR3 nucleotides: TGTGCCACCAGTGATCCACCCTCTACAGGGGGCACCGGGGAGCTGTTTTTT.

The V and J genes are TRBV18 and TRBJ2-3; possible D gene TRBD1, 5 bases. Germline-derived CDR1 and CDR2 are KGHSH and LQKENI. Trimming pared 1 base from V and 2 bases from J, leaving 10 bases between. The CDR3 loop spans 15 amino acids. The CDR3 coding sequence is TGTGCCAGCTCACCACAGAGACAGTCCACAGATACGCAGTATTTT. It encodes CASSPQRQSTDTQYF.

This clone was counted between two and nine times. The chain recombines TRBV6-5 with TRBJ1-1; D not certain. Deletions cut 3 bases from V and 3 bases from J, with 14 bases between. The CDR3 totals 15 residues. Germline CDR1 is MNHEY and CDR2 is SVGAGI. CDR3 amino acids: CASSYSAGRDTEAFF. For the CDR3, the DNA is TGTGCCAGCAGTTATAGCGCGGGGAGGGACACTGAAGCTTTCTTT.

The CDR3 sequence is CAISESPSGSSYNEQFF. The CDR3 DNA reads TGTGCCATCAGTGAGAGCCCTAGCGGCAGCTCCTACAATGAGCAGTTCTTC. The chain joins TRBV10-3 to TRBJ2-1, with 7 bases identical to TRBD2. Looked up from germline, CDR1 is ENHRY and CDR2 is SYGVKD. V was clipped by 2 bases and J by 0 bases; unmatched bases: 7. This CDR3 region has 17 residues.

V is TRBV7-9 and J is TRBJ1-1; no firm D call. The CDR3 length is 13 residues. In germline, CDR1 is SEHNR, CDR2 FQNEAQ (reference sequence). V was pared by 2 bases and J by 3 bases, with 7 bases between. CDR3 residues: CASSLTQDTEAFF. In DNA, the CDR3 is TGTGCCAGCAGCTTAACCCAGGACACTGAAGCTTTCTTT.

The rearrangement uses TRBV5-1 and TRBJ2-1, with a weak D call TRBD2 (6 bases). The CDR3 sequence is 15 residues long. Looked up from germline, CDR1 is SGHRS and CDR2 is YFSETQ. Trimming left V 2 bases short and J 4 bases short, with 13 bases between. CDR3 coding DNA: TGCGCCAGCAGCTTAATGGGGACTCCTTACAATGAGCAGTTCTTC. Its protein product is CASSLMGTPYNEQFF.

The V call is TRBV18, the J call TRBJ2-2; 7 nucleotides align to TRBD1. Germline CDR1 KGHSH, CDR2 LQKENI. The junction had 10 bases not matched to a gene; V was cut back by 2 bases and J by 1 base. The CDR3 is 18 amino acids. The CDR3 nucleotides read TGTGCCAGCTCACCAAAAGACAGGGCCGGAGTGAACACCGGGGAGCTGTTTTTT. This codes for CASSPKDRAGVNTGELFF.

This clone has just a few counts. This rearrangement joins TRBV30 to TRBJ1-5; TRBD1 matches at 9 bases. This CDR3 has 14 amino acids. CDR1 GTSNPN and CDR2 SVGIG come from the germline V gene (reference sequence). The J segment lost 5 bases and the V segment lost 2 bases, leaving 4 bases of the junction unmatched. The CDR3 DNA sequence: TGTGCCTGGAGTTCGGACAGGGGTTATCAGCCCCAGCATTTT. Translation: CAWSSDRGYQPQHF.

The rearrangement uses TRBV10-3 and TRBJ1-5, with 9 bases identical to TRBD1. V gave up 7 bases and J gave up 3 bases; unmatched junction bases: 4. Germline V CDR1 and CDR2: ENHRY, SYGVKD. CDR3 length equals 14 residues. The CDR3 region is CAINTGGPNQPQHF. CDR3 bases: TGTGCCATCAATACAGGGGGCCCCAATCAGCCCCAGCATTTT.

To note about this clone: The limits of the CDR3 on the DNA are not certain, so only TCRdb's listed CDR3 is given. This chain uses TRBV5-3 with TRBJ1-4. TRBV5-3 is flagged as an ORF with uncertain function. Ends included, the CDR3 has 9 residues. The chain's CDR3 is CPICKNCFF.